These 25 T cell receptor beta chains share one sample of origin, sequenced in a study of response to subunit inactivated influenza vaccine (dated by TCRdb to 2017 to 2018). The method behind the library was RT-PCR. The reads were generated on an Illumina HiSeq 2500. Starting from the raw public reads, TCRdb applied fastp trimming at Q25, assembled clones with MiXCR and retained in-frame beta chains. Each entry merges the rows of one CDR3 protein and shows their most common DNA and genes. The table for this sample lists hundreds of thousands of distinct CDR3 sequences; less than 30% of them were counted only once. The top ten clonotypes cover less than 2.5% of the sample. The source was CD4+ T cells sorted from PBMCs, collected about 5 days after vaccination. All receptors come from a man in his forties or fifties who received an inactivated influenza vaccine. Donor details come from another sample of the same person, matched by shared clones.

The chain recombines TRBV3-1 with TRBJ2-7; D perhaps matches TRBD1 (6 bases). Germline V gives CDR1 LGHDT, CDR2 YNNKEL (reference sequence). V shed 1 base and J shed 7 bases, with 11 bases lying between them. This CDR3 contains 13 residues. The CDR3 is CASSQVPQGEQYF. CDR3 sequence (DNA): TGTGCCAGCAGCCAAGTACCGCAGGGGGAGCAGTACTTC.

CDR3 amino acids: CASSSLLNSGNTIYF. In nucleotides, the CDR3 is TGTGCCAGCAGCTCCTTACTGAACTCTGGAAACACCATATATTTT. V gene TRBV7-2 combines with J gene TRBJ1-3; D is unresolved. V was cut by 4 bases and J by 0 bases, with 10 bases left in between. Germline CDR1 reads SGHTA; CDR2 reads FQGNSA. The CDR3 spans 15 residues.

In this sample, this clonotype turned up a few times. The rearrangement joins TRBV6-7 to TRBJ2-3; maybe TRBD2 (5 bases). TRBV6-7 is an ORF; its function is uncertain. V lost 7 bases, J lost 4 bases, and 18 bases lay in between. The CDR3 totals 15 residues. The CDR3 sequence: CASTTFPWRPDTQYF. The CDR3 coding sequence is TGTGCCAGCACTACCTTTCCCTGGAGGCCAGATACGCAGTATTTT.

This clonotype was recorded once. The V call is TRBV10-3, the J call TRBJ2-5, with D perhaps TRBD2 (5 bases). In germline, CDR1 is ENHRY, CDR2 SYGVKD. The V end was cut by 8 bases, the J end by 5 bases, with 15 bases between. The CDR3 is made up of 13 amino acids. The chain's CDR3 is CAIGRDVRETQYF. CDR3 nucleotides: TGTGCCATCGGGAGAGACGTTAGGGAGACCCAGTACTTC.

A few counts support this clonotype. The chain combines TRBV25-1 with TRBJ2-5; 7 nucleotides line up with TRBD1. Germline V gives CDR1 MGHDK, CDR2 SYGVNS. With V trimmed by 7 bases and J by 1 base, 9 bases remained unmatched. This CDR3 contains 15 residues. The CDR3 sequence is CASNLGSGGQETQYF. The DNA of the CDR3 is TGTGCCAGCAACTTAGGGTCAGGGGGCCAAGAGACCCAGTACTTC. Variable domain in full (rest from reference TRBV25-1 and TRBJ2-5): EADIYQTPRYLVIGTGKKITLECSQTMGHDKMYWYQQDPGMELHLIHYSYGVNSTEKGDLSSESTVSRIRTEHFPLTLESARPSHTSQYLCASNLGSGGQETQYFGPGTRLLVL.

This clonotype was seen just once. V usage is TRBV7-2 and J usage is TRBJ2-3; D could derive from TRBD1 or TRBD2 (5 bases each). The CDR3 totals 16 residues. V lost 2 bases to trimming and J lost 8 bases, with 20 bases between them. Germline CDR1 reads SGHTA; CDR2 reads FQGNSA. The CDR3: CASSLSGTLHHGTQYF. DNA of the CDR3: TGTGCCAGCAGCTTATCCGGGACCCTACACCACGGTACGCAGTATTTT.

This chain connects TRBV5-1 to TRBJ2-3, with D possibly TRBD2 on 5 matching bases. CDR1 and CDR2 from the germline V gene are SGHRS and YFSETQ. The CDR3 contains 14 residues. Trimming left V 2 bases short and J 3 bases short, with 10 bases between. CDR3 nucleotides: TGCGCCAGCAGCTTCTCTAGCAGGACAGATACGCAGTATTTT. As protein: CASSFSSRTDTQYF.

This chain links TRBV6-4 with TRBJ2-3; no reliable D call. Germline CDR1 MRHNA, CDR2 SNTAGT. The V gene lost 6 bases and the J gene lost 6 bases, with 19 bases spanning the gap. The CDR3 loop spans 15 amino acids. The CDR3 DNA sequence: TGTGCCAGCAGCCCTCTTGGCGGAGAGAGTGATACGCAGTATTTT. This codes for CASSPLGGESDTQYF.

This clonotype appeared many times. The chain joins TRBV29-1 to TRBJ2-2; 7 bases are shared with TRBD1. CDR3 length: 14 residues. V was pared by 2 bases and J by 7 bases, with 7 bases of the junction left unmatched. Germline V gives CDR1 SQVTM, CDR2 ANQGSEA. The CDR3 reads CSVEQGVGNGELFF. Here the CDR3 DNA reads TGCAGCGTTGAACAGGGGGTAGGGAACGGGGAGCTGTTTTTT.

The rearrangement joins TRBV12-3 or TRBV12-4 to TRBJ2-5; D uncertain. The CDR3 is 14 residues long. The V end was cut by 5 bases, the J end by 5 bases, with 15 bases between. The DNA for the CDR3 is TGTGCCAGCAGTAATGTTCCAAACGGGGAGACCCAGTACTTC. Its translation is CASSNVPNGETQYF.

V gene TRBV30 combines with J gene TRBJ1-5; D is undetermined. The germline CDR1 and CDR2 sequences are GTSNPN and SVGIG (reference sequence). CDR3 length: 13 residues. V was clipped by 2 bases and J by 3 bases, with 8 bases between them. CDR3 coding DNA: TGTGCCTGGAGTCTCCAAGCCAATCAGCCCCAGCATTTT. Its translation: CAWSLQANQPQHF.

This clonotype was found a few times. The CDR3: CASRSGRFPYEQYF. For the CDR3, the DNA is TGTGCCAGCAGATCGGGACGATTTCCCTACGAGCAGTACTTC. This chain uses TRBV12-3 or TRBV12-4 with TRBJ2-7; either TRBD1 or TRBD2 may fit D (5 bases each). V was cut by 6 bases and J by 2 bases, with 14 bases left in between. The CDR3 contains 14 residues.

Here the CDR3 DNA reads TGTGCCAGCGAAGTCTTCGGGGACCGAGCGGTCGGGGGGGAGCTGTTTTTT. Its protein is CASEVFGDRAVGGELFF. V is TRBV5-8 and J is TRBJ2-2; D may correspond to TRBD1 or TRBD2 (5 bases each). CDR3 length: 17 amino acids. Per germline, CDR1 SGHTS and CDR2 YDEGEE. Trimming took 7 bases from V and 8 from J, leaving 27 bases between them.

This clonotype was seen a few times. The chain joins TRBV7-9 to TRBJ2-3, with no clear D. The length of the CDR3 is 12 residues. The germline V gene encodes CDR1 SEHNR and CDR2 FQNEAQ (reference sequence). Trimming pared 5 bases from V and 5 bases from J, leaving 8 bases between. The CDR3 region is CASSAFLDTQYF. CDR3 nucleotide sequence: TGTGCCAGCAGCGCCTTCTTAGATACGCAGTATTTT.

The chain is built from TRBV18 and TRBJ2-7; 9 nucleotides line up with TRBD1. This CDR3 region has 14 residues. CDR1 and CDR2 (germline): KGHSH, LQKENI. J lost 7 bases, V lost 2 bases, and 6 bases had no gene match. The CDR3 nucleotides are TGTGCCAGCTCACCAGCGACAGGGGGAAGGGAGCAGTACTTC. It is translated as CASSPATGGREQYF. Filled out from reference TRBV18 and TRBJ2-7, the complete variable domain reads NAGVMQNPRHLVRRRGQEARLRCSPMKGHSHVYWYRQLPEEGLKFMVYLQKENIIDESGMPKERFSAEFPKEGPSILRIQQVVRGDSAAYFCASSPATGGREQYFGPGTRLTVT.

V usage is TRBV7-9 and J usage is TRBJ2-3, with TRBD2 identical over 8 bases. Per the germline V gene, CDR1 is SEHNR and CDR2 is FQNEAQ (reference sequence). J gave up 4 bases and V 1 base, and 10 bases lay outside the gene matches. The CDR3 contains 17 residues. CDR3 nucleotide sequence: TGTGCCAGCAGCTTAGTTCGGACTAGCCCTCACCCAGATACGCAGTATTTT. Translation gives CASSLVRTSPHPDTQYF.

The J gene is TRBJ2-5, the V gene TRBV4-3; D remains ambiguous. CDR1 is LGHNA and CDR2 is YSLEER in the germline V gene. V lost 2 bases, J lost 0 bases, and 13 bases lay in between. The CDR3 has 16 amino acids. CDR3: CASSQNRLRYQETQYF. In nucleotides, the CDR3 is TGCGCCAGCAGCCAAAACAGACTCAGGTACCAAGAGACCCAGTACTTC.

The chain couples TRBV10-3 to TRBJ1-5; D not certain. Per the germline V gene, CDR1 is ENHRY and CDR2 is SYGVKD. V gave up 4 bases and J gave up 0 bases, with 10 bases separating them. CDR3 size: 15 residues. CDR3 nucleotides: TGTGCCATCAGTGCGGGCACTTATAGCAATCAGCCCCAGCATTTT. This codes for CAISAGTYSNQPQHF.

This clonotype was detected only a few times. The rearrangement joins TRBV4-2 to TRBJ1-2, with 10 bases fitting TRBD1. V was clipped by 0 bases and J by 7 bases; unmatched bases: 5. The germline V gene encodes CDR1 LGHNA and CDR2 YNFKEQ. The CDR3 runs 15 residues. Here the CDR3 DNA reads TGTGCCAGCAGCCAAGATCGGGACAGGGGATCTGGCTACACCTTC. Translation: CASSQDRDRGSGYTF.

The rearrangement uses TRBV7-2 and TRBJ2-7; D may be TRBD1 or TRBD2 (5 bases each). Trimming left V 1 base short and J 3 bases short, with 13 bases between. This CDR3 contains 15 residues. The germline gives CDR1 SGHTA, CDR2 FQGNSA. The CDR3 nucleotides are TGTGCCAGCAGCTTAGAGGCCGGGGCAGACTACGAGCAGTACTTC. Translation gives CASSLEAGADYEQYF.

The chain couples TRBV20-1 to TRBJ2-1; D possibly corresponds to TRBD1 (5 bases). Trimming pared 7 bases from V and 2 bases from J, leaving 15 bases between. The CDR3 length is 14 residues. Germline loops: CDR1 DFQATT, CDR2 SNEGSKA (reference sequence). The chain's CDR3 is CSVMGRGPYNEQFF. The CDR3, as DNA: TGCAGTGTTATGGGGCGCGGTCCCTACAATGAGCAGTTCTTC.

This clonotype was seen more than once but under ten times. The rearrangement uses TRBV10-3 and TRBJ2-1, with D perhaps matching TRBD2 (8 bases). The germline V and J ends were trimmed by 7 bases and 7 bases, with 20 bases remaining between them. This CDR3 has 15 amino acids. The germline V gene encodes CDR1 ENHRY and CDR2 SYGVKD. CDR3 region: CAIMGGGASGNEQFF. The CDR3 nucleotides read TGTGCCATCATGGGAGGGGGCGCTAGCGGGAATGAGCAGTTCTTC.

In this sample, this clonotype turned up a few times. The J gene is TRBJ2-7, the V gene TRBV9, with D tentatively TRBD1 or TRBD2 (6 bases each). The CDR3 totals 15 residues. Trimming removed 0 bases at V and 1 base at J, with 11 bases between. Germline V gene data show CDR1 as SGDLS and CDR2 as YYNGEE. The DNA for the CDR3 is TGTGCCAGCAGCGTAGACGGGGGCATATCCTACGAGCAGTACTTC. This gives the protein CASSVDGGISYEQYF. Full variable domain (remainder filled in from reference TRBV9 and TRBJ2-7): DSGVTQTPKHLITATGQRVTLRCSPRSGDLSVYWYQQSLDQGLQFLIQYYNGEERAKGNILERFSAQQFPDLHSELNLSSLELGDSALYFCASSVDGGISYEQYFGPGTRLTVT.

This chain uses TRBV7-2 with TRBJ2-7, with D tentatively TRBD1 (5 bases). Between the trimmed V and J ends, which lost 1 base and 6 bases, there was a span of 16 bases. The germline gives CDR1 SGHTA, CDR2 FQGNSA. The CDR3 consists of 15 residues. CDR3 residues: CASSLGRTWGLEQYF. CDR3 bases: TGTGCCAGCAGCTTAGGTAGGACCTGGGGCCTCGAGCAGTACTTC.

Notes on this clonotype: One junction end disagrees with the germline gene, perhaps due to a read error. The chain links TRBV7-7 to TRBJ2-2, with D perhaps matching TRBD1 (6 bases). CDR3 length: 16 residues. Germline-derived CDR1 and CDR2 are SSHAT and FNYEAQ (reference sequence). CDR3 loop: CASSLATGPNTGELFF. CDR3 bases: TGTGCTAGCAGCTTAGCGACAGGTCCTAACACCGGGGAGCTGTTTTTT. Variable domain in full (rest from reference TRBV7-7 and TRBJ2-2): GAGVSQSPRYKVTKRGQDVTLRCDPISSHATLYWYQQALGQGPEFLTYFNYEAQPDKSGLPSDRFSAERPEGSISTLTIQRTEQRDSAMYRCASSLATGPNTGELFFGEGSRLTVL.